These T cell receptor beta chains were read from a single sample in a study of graft-versus-host responses after intestinal transplantation. TCRdb keeps only in-frame clones here, not all; method: immunoSEQ multiplex PCR. The table has some 110,000 clones, 90% seen once. Antigens of these TCRs are unknown. Sequencing used unstimulated CD4+ T cells sorted from spleen or lymph node cells, obtained before intestinal transplant. These receptors were collected from a human donor who received an intestinal transplant. CDR3s include the opening cysteine and the closing phenylalanine or tryptophan. A D gene is named only where the DNA matches it firmly. Rows may omit the clone size; those that give it use once, few, many or a size class.

>NA|TRBV7-2|TRBJ1-3|NA
CASPPPPGSGNTIYF
TGTGCCAGCCCACCCCCCCCGGGGTCTGGAAACACCATATATTTT
>NA|TRBV28|TRBJ2-3|NA
CASSSNFGLTGVTDTQYF
TGTGCCAGCAGCTCAAACTTTGGACTCACCGGGGTCACAGATACGCAGTATTTT
>NA|TRBV7-9|TRBJ1-2|NA
CASSLGGSRLLYGYTF
TGTGCCAGCAGCTTAGGCGGCTCCCGCTTGCTTTATGGCTACACCTTC
>NA|TRBV10-3|TRBJ1-2|NA
CAISERGGYSDGYTF
TGTGCCATCAGTGAGCGCGGGGGTTATAGTGATGGCTACACCTTC
>NA|TRBV11-2|TRBJ2-7|TRBD1
CASSPNRDRGLVEQYF
TGTGCCAGCAGCCCGAACCGGGACAGGGGGCTGGTCGAGCAGTACTTC
>NA|TRBV6-6|TRBJ2-7|TRBD1
CASSYGTGGYEQYF
TGTGCCAGCAGTTACGGGACAGGGGGTTACGAGCAGTACTTC
>NA|TRBV6-4|TRBJ2-2|NA
CASSVNWNTGELFF
TGTGCCAGCAGCGTAAATTGGAACACCGGGGAGCTGTTTTTT
>NA|TRBV5-1|TRBJ2-7|TRBD1
CASSLAWDSSYEQYF
TGCGCCAGCAGCTTGGCCTGGGACAGCTCCTACGAGCAGTACTTC
>NA|TRBV7-9|TRBJ1-5|NA
CASSPTTGGQPQHF
TGTGCCAGCAGCCCAACGACGGGAGGCCAGCCCCAGCATTTT
>NA|TRBV10-3|TRBJ2-2|TRBD1
CAIIKGADTGELFF
TGTGCCATCATTAAGGGGGCAGACACCGGGGAGCTGTTTTTT
>NA|TRBV2|TRBJ1-2|TRBD1
CASDGQGDYGYTF
TGTGCCAGCGATGGACAGGGAGACTATGGCTACACCTTC
>once|TRBV5-8|TRBJ1-1|NA
CASSFIRSGVYQLTEAFF
TGTGCCAGCAGCTTTATTCGGTCAGGGGTTTATCAACTGACTGAAGCTTTCTTT
>NA|TRBV6-1|TRBJ1-1|TRBD1
CASSSNRGEAFF
TGTGCCAGCAGTTCGAACAGGGGTGAAGCTTTCTTT
>NA|TRBV6-5|TRBJ1-2|NA
CASSYDRRDAYGYTF
TGTGCCAGCAGTTACGACAGGCGAGATGCCTATGGCTACACCTTC
>NA|TRBV7-9|TRBJ1-5|TRBD1
CASSFWKQGAKNQPQHF
TGTGCCAGCAGCTTCTGGAAACAGGGGGCGAAAAATCAGCCCCAGCATTTT
>NA|TRBV30|TRBJ1-3|TRBD1
CAWSTRQGSGNTIYF
TGTGCCTGGAGCACCAGACAGGGGTCTGGAAACACCATATATTTT
>NA|TRBV28|TRBJ1-1|NA
CASRMTSAEAFF
TGTGCCAGCAGGATGACAAGTGCTGAAGCTTTCTTT
>NA|TRBV7-9|TRBJ1-2|NA
CASSLKAGYGYTF
TGTGCCAGCAGCTTAAAGGCAGGCTATGGCTACACCTTC
>few|TRBV4-1|TRBJ1-3|NA
CASSQDPPGGGNTIYF
TGCGCCAGCAGCCAAGATCCGCCGGGAGGAGGAAACACCATATATTTT
>NA|TRBV5-1|TRBJ1-2|NA
CASSTGHLANYGYTF
TGCGCCAGCAGCACCGGACACTTAGCTAACTATGGCTACACCTTC